These 18 T cell receptor beta chains were sequenced from one sample in a study of blood T cell repertoires in COVID-19. Sequenced by immunoSEQ multiplex PCR; TCRdb stores in-frame clones only, minus some. The sample yields 150,000 to 200,000 clones, around 76% seen once. Sequenced input: PBMCs or T cells enriched from blood (not recorded which). All receptors derive from a woman aged 50 to 60 with acute COVID-19.

V and J are TRBV30 and TRBJ1-5; D ambiguous. Deletions cut 2 bases from V and 4 bases from J, with 9 bases between. Germline CDR1 reads GTSNPN; CDR2 reads SVGIG (reference sequence). This CDR3 is 13 amino acids long. As DNA, the CDR3 is TGTGCCTGGAGTATGAGGGTAAATCAGCCCCAGCATTTT. This codes for CAWSMRVNQPQHF.

The V and J genes are TRBV6-5 and TRBJ1-1, with 9 positions matching TRBD1. This CDR3 is 16 amino acids long. Germline values: CDR1 MNHEY, CDR2 SVGAGI. V shed 4 bases and J 1 base; nucleotides not matched to a gene: 7. The CDR3 DNA is TGTGCCAGCAGTTCAATAAACAGGGGGCGGAACACTGAAGCTTTCTTT. As protein: CASSSINRGRNTEAFF.

V usage is TRBV6-1 and J usage is TRBJ2-1, with a tentative D call TRBD2 (6 bases). This CDR3 has 17 amino acids. Germline CDR1 and CDR2: MNHNS and SASEGT. The germline V and J ends were trimmed by 2 bases and 2 bases, with 16 bases remaining between them. CDR3 coding DNA: TGTGCCAGCAGTGAACCTCACACTAGCCAAACCTACAATGAGCAGTTCTTC. This gives the protein CASSEPHTSQTYNEQFF.

This chain connects TRBV7-9 to TRBJ2-3, with 15 positions matching TRBD2. The CDR3 loop spans 17 amino acids. Germline V gives CDR1 SEHNR, CDR2 FQNEAQ (reference sequence). V shed 4 bases, J shed 4 bases, and the junction held 6 bases outside the gene matches. The CDR3 region is CASSSGTSGGFADTQYF. CDR3 coding DNA: TGTGCCAGCAGCTCTGGGACTAGCGGGGGGTTCGCAGATACGCAGTATTTT.

The chain joins TRBV10-1 to TRBJ2-3, with 7 bases lining up with TRBD2. The CDR3 extends over 15 amino acids. CDR1 WNHNN and CDR2 SYGVQD come from the germline V gene (reference sequence). Losses at the gene ends were 5 bases for V and 5 bases for J; bases not matched to a gene: 10. In DNA, the CDR3 is TGCGCCAGCAGTCCTCTGGGCGGGGGTGGAGATACGCAGTATTTT. This codes for CASSPLGGGGDTQYF.

This rearrangement joins TRBV6-5 to TRBJ1-4, with D unclear. Trimming took 6 bases from V and 7 from J, leaving 15 bases between them. Germline CDR1 is MNHEY and CDR2 is SVGAGI. The CDR3 is made up of 14 amino acids. CDR3 sequence: CASRVTVAGEKLFF. DNA for the CDR3: TGTGCCAGCAGGGTCACGGTGGCAGGTGAAAAACTGTTTTTT.

The V call is TRBV9, the J call TRBJ2-1; a weak D match, TRBD1 (6 bases). The ends were cut back, 0 bases at V and 4 bases at J, with 11 bases in the middle. Germline V gene lookup returns CDR1 SGDLS and CDR2 YYNGEE. The length of the CDR3 is 15 residues. The CDR3 spells CASSVDGGSYNEQFF. The DNA of the CDR3 is TGTGCCAGCAGCGTAGATGGGGGCTCTTACAATGAGCAGTTCTTC.

V gene TRBV6-5 combines with J gene TRBJ2-7, with D possibly matching TRBD2 (6 bases). V was trimmed by 0 bases and J by 7 bases, leaving 10 bases between them. The CDR3 has 13 amino acids. The germline V gene has CDR1 MNHEY and CDR2 SVGAGI. The CDR3 sequence is CASSYSAGLEQYV. The CDR3 nucleotides read TGTGCCAGCAGTTACTCTGCGGGGCTTGAGCAGTACGTC.

This clone was found a few times. The chain employs TRBV6-1 and TRBJ1-3, with D possibly being TRBD1 (5 bases). The CDR3 consists of 15 residues. Germline loops: CDR1 MNHNS, CDR2 SASEGT. The germline V and J ends were trimmed by 2 bases and 1 base, with 9 bases remaining between them. The CDR3 sequence is CASSERGVSGNTIYF. CDR3 nucleotide sequence: TGTGCCAGCAGTGAACGGGGGGTGTCTGGAAACACCATATATTTT.

Here the CDR3 reads CASSEGPGTGIAFF. The CDR3 DNA reads as TGTGCCAGCAGTGAAGGGCCCGGGACAGGGATAGCTTTCTTT. The chain couples TRBV2 to TRBJ1-1; 9 bases match TRBD1. This CDR3 is 14 amino acids long. Unmatched junction bases numbered 7, after V lost 1 base and J lost 10 bases. Germline values: CDR1 SNHLY, CDR2 FYNNEI.

The CDR3 spells CASSLPGLAGGSTDTQYF. The CDR3 DNA follows: TGCGCCAGCAGCCTACCGGGACTAGCGGGGGGGAGCACAGATACGCAGTATTTT. The genes are TRBV5-1 and TRBJ2-3; 16 positions match TRBD2. The CDR3 covers 18 residues. Germline trimming cut 4 bases from V and 0 bases from J; bases unmatched to any gene: 5. Germline CDR1 is SGHRS and CDR2 is YFSETQ.

The chain couples TRBV7-2 to TRBJ2-3; 12 bases line up with TRBD2. The CDR3 loop spans 17 amino acids. Per the germline V gene, CDR1 is SGHTA and CDR2 is FQGNSA. The ends lost 0 bases at V and 4 bases at J; junction bases unmatched: 5. CDR3 nucleotides: TGTGCCAGCAGCTTAGCCCTAGCGGGGGGGGGCCCAGATACGCAGTATTTT. Amino acid sequence: CASSLALAGGGPDTQYF.

The rearrangement joins TRBV19 to TRBJ1-1; the match to TRBD1 covers 8 bases. Germline CDR1 is LNHDA and CDR2 is SQIVND (reference sequence). The CDR3 contains 13 residues. Losses at the gene ends were 6 bases for V and 10 bases for J; bases not matched to a gene: 10. The CDR3 nucleotides are TGTGCCAGTAGCGATCAGGGGGCTTCGGGAGCTTTCTTT. This codes for CASSDQGASGAFF.

This sequence joins TRBV4-3 and TRBJ1-1; tentatively, D is TRBD1 (6 bases). The CDR3 is made up of 17 amino acids. Germline V gene lookup returns CDR1 LGHNA and CDR2 YSLEER. V gave up 1 base and J gave up 0 bases, with 15 bases separating them. The CDR3 bases are TGCGCCAGCAGCCAAGCCGGGGCGGGGGCGATGAACACTGAAGCTTTCTTT. It translates to CASSQAGAGAMNTEAFF.

The V gene is TRBV2, the J gene TRBJ1-2; no clear D gene. This CDR3 region has 12 residues. V was shortened by 7 bases and J by 4 bases, with 10 bases between the two germline ends. Germline loops: CDR1 SNHLY, CDR2 FYNNEI. CDR3 in amino acids: CASNLESYGYTF. CDR3 coding DNA: TGTGCCAGCAACCTAGAGTCCTATGGCTACACCTTC.

The chain links TRBV3-1 (or the pseudogene TRBV3-2) to TRBJ2-7; 7 nucleotides match TRBD1. There are 11 residues in the CDR3. Trimming took 5 bases from V and 12 from J; bases not matched to a gene: 7. The germline gives CDR1 LGHDT, CDR2 YNNKEL (reference sequence). The CDR3 is CASSSTGELYV. As DNA, the CDR3 is TGTGCCAGCAGCTCCACAGGGGAGTTGTACGTC.

The chain joins TRBV7-6 to TRBJ1-5; no clear D gene. This CDR3 comprises 13 residues. The ends were cut back, 4 bases at V and 5 bases at J, with 9 bases in the middle. CDR1 is SGHVS, CDR2 FNYEAQ, per germline. Here the CDR3 reads CASSSNPDQPQHF. The CDR3 nucleotides read TGTGCCAGCAGCTCGAACCCAGATCAGCCCCAGCATTTT.

This chain's CDR3 is CASSLTGGVRNTEAFF. The DNA of the CDR3 is TGCGCCAGCAGCTTGACAGGGGGCGTCAGGAACACTGAAGCTTTCTTT. The rearrangement links TRBV5-1 to TRBJ1-1; 9 positions match TRBD1. V shed 1 base, J shed 1 base, and the junction held 5 bases outside the gene matches. The CDR3 is made up of 16 amino acids. CDR1 SGHRS and CDR2 YFSETQ come from the germline V gene.